This T cell receptor beta chain originates from a study of CD8 T cells in Susac syndrome. Study-wide background: Each patient with Susac syndrome, at the time of blood draw, was therapy-naive, on corticosteroids, or on intravenous immunoglobulin alone.

Negative isolation was used for CD8+ and CD4+ T cells, and FACS enrichment was applied to TEMRA cells. Random hexamers were used to reverse transcribe the RNA input (roughly 0.5 to 1 ug). Across 54 Vbeta and 13 Jbeta, immunoSEQ multiplex PCR amplified TCR beta CDR3. Each CDR3 protein is one row after TCRdb ran MiXCR on the immunoSEQ multiplex PCR reads. The table shows 200,000 or so distinct CDR3 sequences, with approximately 95% occurring only once. This CDR3 contains 13 residues. The germline V and J ends were trimmed by 4 bases and 7 bases, with 13 bases remaining between them. Germline CDR1 and CDR2: LGHNT and FRNRAP.

The rearrangement links TRBV12-5 to TRBJ1-1; possible D gene TRBD1, 5 bases. This sequence was found in a human donor with Susac syndrome. The sample comprised CD8+ T cells from PBMCs. Written as DNA, the CDR3 is TGTGCTAGTGGTTCGCCAGGGAGACGTGAAGCTTTCTTT. Residues: CASGSPGRREAFF.